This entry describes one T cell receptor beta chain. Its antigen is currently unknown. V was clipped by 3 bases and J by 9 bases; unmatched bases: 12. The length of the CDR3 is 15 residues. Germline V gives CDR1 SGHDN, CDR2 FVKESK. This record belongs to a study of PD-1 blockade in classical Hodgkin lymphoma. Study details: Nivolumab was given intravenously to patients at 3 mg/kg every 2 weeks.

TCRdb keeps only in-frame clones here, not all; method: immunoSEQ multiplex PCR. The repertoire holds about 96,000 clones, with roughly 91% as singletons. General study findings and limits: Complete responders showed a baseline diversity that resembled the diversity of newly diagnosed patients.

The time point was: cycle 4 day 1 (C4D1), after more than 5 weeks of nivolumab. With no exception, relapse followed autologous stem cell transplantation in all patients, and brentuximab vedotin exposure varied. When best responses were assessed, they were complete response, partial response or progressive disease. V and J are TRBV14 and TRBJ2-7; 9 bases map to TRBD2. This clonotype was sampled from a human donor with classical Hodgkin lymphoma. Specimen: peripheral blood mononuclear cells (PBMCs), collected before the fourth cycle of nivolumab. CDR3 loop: CASSHVTREGLVQYF. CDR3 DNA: TGTGCCAGCAGCCACGTCACGCGGGAGGGCCTAGTGCAGTACTTC. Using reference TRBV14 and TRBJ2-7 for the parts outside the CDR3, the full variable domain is EAGVTQFPSHSVIEKGQTVTLRCDPISGHDNLYWYRRVMGKEIKFLLHFVKESKQDESGMPNNRFLAERTGGTYSTLKVQPAELEDSGVYFCASSHVTREGLVQYFGPGTRLTVT.